The entry below describes one T cell receptor (beta chain). Its cognate antigen has yet to be identified. One end of the junction is discordant with germline, which a read error may explain. Collaborating institutions collected whole blood in K2EDTA tubes following their own protocols. Collaborator samples were shipped for TCRbeta analysis as frozen whole blood, isolated PBMCs, or DNA extracted from either sample type. CDR1 and CDR2 were assigned from the germline V gene as KGHSH and LQKENI. The CDR3 goes from the cysteine to the phenylalanine over 15 residues. The DNA shown is the 45-base CDR3, in frame from base 1. The immunoSEQ Assay, a bias-controlled multiplex PCR, was used to amplify TCRbeta CDR3 regions from genomic DNA. The published analysis was carried out like this. Within the assay, amplification of reference gene primers was used to estimate how many nucleated cells each sample contained. Sequence reads were collapsed and filtered to measure the absolute abundance of every unique TCRbeta CDR3 rearrangement. For each sample, productive Simpson clonality was calculated as the square root of Simpson's diversity index over productive rearrangements. What TCRdb holds here is the immuneACCESS table cut down to in-frame rearrangements. Part of the clones is not present; checked against another copy, under half of the missing clones reflect an unresolved V gene, and the others are unexplained. The D gene and trimming were derived from the DNA, and the V and J assignments and clone size from that table. The sample records approximately 150,000 clones, 84% of which are singletons. About 1.3% of the sample belongs to the ten largest clones.

These data belong to a study of blood T cell repertoires in COVID-19 (dated by TCRdb to 2020 to 2022). Study-level background: Samples covering the acute and convalescent phases of COVID-19 were provided by collaborators in the United States, Italy and Spain. Where available, HLA class I and class II types were taken from metadata supplied by the sample provider and were not determined by assay-based typing. The material from the prospective study consisted of cDNA or gDNA derived from T cells, B-cell-depleted T cells, or PBMCs. The repertoires were made available in a free public database intended to serve as a resource for research on the immune response to SARS-CoV-2. Sample metadata almost always included a de-identified subject ID, COVID-19 status, age in years and sex. The samples were drawn from the first 160 participants of the ongoing ImmuneRACE study and from 1,254 subjects provided by 6 global collaborators. Deeply sampled blood TCRbeta repertoires from subjects exposed to, actively infected with, or recovered from COVID-19 were included in the dataset.

Here is what the overall study found, with its caveats: How much clinical and demographic metadata was included differed by source and by participant, and the metadata was provided uncurated.

The sample taken for sequencing was peripheral blood. The sequence was obtained from a man aged 60-69 years with acute or convalescent COVID-19. The chain is encoded by TRBV18 joined to TRBJ2-7; matching of 6 bases hints at TRBD1 as the D gene. The nucleotide sequence is TGTGCCAGCTCGGAAAGAACAGGGAAATCCTCCGAGCAGTACTTC. Its coded protein is CASSERTGKSSEQYF. Extended through the reference TRBV18 and TRBJ2-7 proteins, this CDR3 yields the full variable domain: NAGVMQNPRHLVRRRGQEARLRCSPMKGHSHVYWYRQLPEEGLKFMVYLQKENIIDESGMPKERFSAEFPKEGPSILRIQQVVRGDSAAYFCASSERTGKSSEQYFGPGTRLTVT.